This TCR beta chain was retrieved from a study of CD8 T cells in ankylosing spondylitis. Trimming took off 2 bases at V and 5 bases at J, with 10 bases between the two ends. This CDR3 region has 14 residues. In the case of this clonotype: Antigen specificity is unknown.

Overall study findings and caveats: Reportedly, matched ankylosing spondylitis synovial fluid was significantly enriched for disease-linked clones. Disease-linked clones bore a CD8+ phenotype and were relatively rare in peripheral blood. Ankylosing spondylitis blood appeared to carry a characteristic TCR beta motif of roughly eight highly homologous variants.

Libraries of TCR beta came from quantitative 5'-RACE with molecular barcodes. Using its own MiXCR run on the 5' RACE reads, TCRdb lists one record per CDR3 protein. The sample carries 500,000 to 550,000 distinct CDR3 sequences, about 13% recorded once. This receptor was identified in a male donor with ankylosing spondylitis. The chain employs TRBV12-3 or TRBV12-4 and TRBJ1-3, with no clear D. Sequenced input: blood, either unsorted or a sorted T cell fraction (not recorded which). DNA of the CDR3: TGTGCCAGCAGTTTACGTCCGCACCGAAACACCATATATTTT. It encodes CASSLRPHRNTIYF.